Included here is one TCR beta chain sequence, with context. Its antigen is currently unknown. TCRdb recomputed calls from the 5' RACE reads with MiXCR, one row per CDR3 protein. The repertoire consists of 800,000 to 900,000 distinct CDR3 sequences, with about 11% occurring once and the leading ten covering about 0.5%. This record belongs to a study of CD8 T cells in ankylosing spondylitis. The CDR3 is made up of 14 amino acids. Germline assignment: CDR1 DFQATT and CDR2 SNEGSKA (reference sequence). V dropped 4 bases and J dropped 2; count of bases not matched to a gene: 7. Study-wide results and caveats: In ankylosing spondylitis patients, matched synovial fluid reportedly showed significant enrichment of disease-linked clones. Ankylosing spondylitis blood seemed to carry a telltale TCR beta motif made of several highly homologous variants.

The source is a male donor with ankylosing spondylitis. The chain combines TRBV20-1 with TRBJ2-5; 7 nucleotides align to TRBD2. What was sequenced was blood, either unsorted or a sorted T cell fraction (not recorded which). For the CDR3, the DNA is TGCAGTGCTACTGACGGGAGGTTACAAGAGACCCAGTACTTC. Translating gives CSATDGRLQETQYF.